The next 23 T cell receptor beta chains were all read from a single sample in a study of T cell repertoires in cytomegalovirus infection. TCRdb recomputed calls from the reads with MiXCR, one row per CDR3 protein. The sample includes approximately 200,000 distinct CDR3 sequences, roughly 27% seen only once; the top ten take around 29%. The specimen sequenced was PBMCs. Every receptor here comes from a human donor in good health (CMV status not recorded). Some clones in this sample may be carry-over from other donors' samples.

This clonotype was counted between two and nine times. The chain carries TRBV6-2 or TRBV6-3 and TRBJ1-5, with D unclear. Germline CDR1 is MNHEY and CDR2 is SVGEGT. The CDR3 runs to 12 residues. V dropped 1 base and J dropped 5 bases, with 3 bases sitting between them. The CDR3 DNA reads TGTGCCAGCAGTTACTTGGATCAGCCCCAGCATTTT. As protein: CASSYLDQPQHF.

The sample holds a few counts of this clonotype. The V and J genes are TRBV18 and TRBJ2-1; 9 bases are shared with TRBD1. The length of the CDR3 is 15 residues. V lost 3 bases and J lost 7; bases outside the gene matches: 7. From germline, CDR1 is KGHSH and CDR2 LQKENI. In nucleotides, the CDR3 is TGTGCCAGCTCACCCCCGGGACAGGGATGGAATGAGCAGTTCTTC. Residues: CASSPPGQGWNEQFF.

This clonotype was found a few times. This chain links TRBV12-3 or TRBV12-4 with TRBJ1-5, with 7 nucleotides matching TRBD1. The CDR3 spans 17 residues. The J segment lost 0 bases and the V segment lost 5 bases, leaving 10 bases of the junction unmatched. CDR3 in DNA: TGTGCCAGCAGTCCCAGGACAGGTGGATCTAGCAATCAGCCCCAGCATTTT. It specifies CASSPRTGGSSNQPQHF.

The chain employs TRBV6-1 and TRBJ1-1; weak D call: TRBD1 (5 bases). CDR3 size: 13 residues. Germline V lookup: CDR1 MNHNS, CDR2 SASEGT. Trimming took off 11 bases at V and 4 bases at J, with 17 bases between the two ends. This chain's CDR3 is CAAVRGAGTEAFF. As DNA, the CDR3 is TGTGCCGCCGTCCGAGGGGCGGGCACTGAAGCTTTCTTT.

In its sample, this clonotype was seen a few times. CDR3 DNA sequence: TGTGCCAGCAGCCTCCGGCGGGAGAACACTGAAGCTTTCTTT. Amino acid sequence: CASSLRRENTEAFF. This sequence joins TRBV7-9 and TRBJ1-1, with D hard to call. This CDR3 is 14 amino acids long. The V gene's germline CDR1 is SEHNR and CDR2 FQNEAQ (reference sequence). V lost 5 bases and J lost 1, with 11 bases in between.

This sequence joins TRBV7-2 and TRBJ1-4; tentatively, D is TRBD1 (6 bases). V was clipped by 6 bases and J by 4 bases, with 12 bases between them. The V gene's germline CDR1 is SGHTA and CDR2 FQGNSA. The CDR3 has 14 residues. In DNA form, the CDR3 reads TGTGCCAGCAGTTTACAGGGAATTAATGAAAAACTGTTTTTT. Protein: CASSLQGINEKLFF.

V and J are TRBV10-3 and TRBJ2-6; possible D gene TRBD1, 5 bases. Germline V gene sequence: CDR1 ENHRY, CDR2 SYGVKD. With 5 bases removed from V and 2 bases from J, the gap between germline ends came to 10 bases. CDR3 length equals 15 residues. CDR3 coding DNA: TGTGCCATCAGTACTGCAGGGACTGGGGCCAACGTCCTGACTTTC. Protein: CAISTAGTGANVLTF.

V is TRBV5-6 and J is TRBJ1-1; D might be TRBD1 (5 bases). The CDR3 has 14 residues. Germline lookup yields CDR1 SGHDT and CDR2 YYEEEE. V was clipped by 4 bases and J by 1 base, with 11 bases between them. The CDR3 sequence is CASSPRDPNTEAFF. DNA of the CDR3: TGTGCCAGCAGCCCCCGGGACCCGAACACTGAAGCTTTCTTT.

This chain links TRBV12-3 or TRBV12-4 with TRBJ1-2; 8 bases line up with TRBD1. The CDR3 loop spans 16 amino acids. With 5 bases clipped from V and 6 bases from J, the junction kept 14 bases outside the gene matches. CDR3 coding DNA: TGTGCCAGCAGTCAAGCCTGGGACAGGAGGGCCCATGGCTACACCTTC. Its translation is CASSQAWDRRAHGYTF.

The rearrangement uses TRBV7-3 and TRBJ2-1; a weak D match, TRBD2 (6 bases). V was trimmed by 5 bases and J by 0 bases, leaving 11 bases between them. Per germline, CDR1 SGHTA and CDR2 FQGTGA. The CDR3 covers 15 residues. CDR3 bases: TGTGCCAGCAGCCCTCGGGGGTTCTCCTACAATGAGCAGTTCTTC. It is translated as CASSPRGFSYNEQFF.

This clonotype has more than one count but fewer than ten. V is TRBV12-3 or TRBV12-4 and J is TRBJ2-3; 16 positions agree with TRBD2. J gave up 4 bases and V 6 bases, and 7 bases lay outside the gene matches. The CDR3 is 17 amino acids. The chain's CDR3 is CASSYMGLAGGPDTQYF. The DNA of the CDR3 is TGTGCCAGCAGCTATATGGGACTAGCGGGGGGGCCAGATACGCAGTATTTT.

The V gene is TRBV2, the J gene TRBJ1-3; D gene uncertain. The germline V gene encodes CDR1 SNHLY and CDR2 FYNNEI. V was clipped by 6 bases and J by 0 bases, with 9 bases between them. CDR3 size: 14 residues. DNA for the CDR3: TGTGCCAGCAGGGCCCCCCTCTCTGGAAACACCATATATTTT. It codes for CASRAPLSGNTIYF. Drawing the rest from reference TRBV2 and TRBJ1-3, the complete variable domain is EPEVTQTPSHQVTQMGQEVILRCVPISNHLYFYWYRQILGQKVEFLVSFYNNEISEKSEIFDDQFSVERPDGSNFTLKIRSTKLEDSAMYFCASRAPLSGNTIYFGEGSWLTVV.

The chain combines TRBV2 with TRBJ1-5; no definite D call. V was trimmed by 6 bases and J by 2 bases, leaving 11 bases between them. The CDR3 is 14 residues long. Per the germline V gene, CDR1 is SNHLY and CDR2 is FYNNEI. Here the CDR3 reads CASSSGGGNQPQHF. For the CDR3, the DNA is TGTGCCAGCAGCTCTGGAGGCGGCAATCAGCCCCAGCATTTT. Supplemented by reference TRBV2 and TRBJ1-5, the full variable domain reads EPEVTQTPSHQVTQMGQEVILRCVPISNHLYFYWYRQILGQKVEFLVSFYNNEISEKSEIFDDQFSVERPDGSNFTLKIRSTKLEDSAMYFCASSSGGGNQPQHFGDGTRLSIL.

The CDR3 sequence is CASSLTTDTDTQYF. The CDR3 coding sequence is TGCGCCAGCAGCTTGACTACGGACACAGATACGCAGTATTTT. The chain joins TRBV5-1 to TRBJ2-3; no reliable D call. CDR3 size: 14 residues. V lost 1 base and J 2 bases, leaving 8 bases between the germline ends. CDR1 is SGHRS and CDR2 is YFSETQ in the germline V gene.

V is TRBV20-1 and J is TRBJ2-7; 8 bases match TRBD2. Germline-derived CDR1 and CDR2 are DFQATT and SNEGSKA (reference sequence). J was trimmed by 6 bases and V by 6 bases; bases with no gene match: 13. The CDR3 has 14 residues. The DNA for the CDR3 is TGCAGTGCCGCGCCCGGGGGGGAATCTAGCGAGCAGTACTTC. As protein: CSAAPGGESSEQYF.

The rearrangement joins TRBV12-3 or TRBV12-4 to TRBJ1-2; D is unclear. The CDR3 runs 13 residues. Trimming removed 5 bases at V and 7 bases at J, with 14 bases between. The CDR3: CASSPTILSGYTF. In DNA form, the CDR3 reads TGTGCCAGCAGTCCTACTATTCTAAGTGGCTACACCTTC.

This clonotype turned up a few times. This sequence joins TRBV20-1 and TRBJ2-7; TRBD1 matches 9 bases. The V gene's germline CDR1 is DFQATT and CDR2 SNEGSKA (reference sequence). Losses at the gene ends were 5 bases for V and 6 bases for J; bases not matched to a gene: 5. CDR3 length: 12 amino acids. In DNA, the CDR3 is TGCAGTGCTGGGGTGACAGGGGGCGAGCAGTACTTC. It encodes CSAGVTGGEQYF.

The V call is TRBV19, the J call TRBJ1-5; unclear D gene. V was pared by 3 bases and J by 6 bases, with 15 bases between. The CDR3 length is 15 residues. Germline V gene lookup returns CDR1 LNHDA and CDR2 SQIVND (reference sequence). The CDR3 nucleotides read TGTGCCAGTAGTATCGGGAAACAGTTTGGTCAGCCCCAGCATTTT. Protein: CASSIGKQFGQPQHF. The full variable domain, with the rest looked up from reference TRBV19 and TRBJ1-5, is DGGITQSPKYLFRKEGQNVTLSCEQNLNHDAMYWYRQDPGQGLRLIYYSQIVNDFQKGDIAEGYSVSREKKESFPLTVTSAQKNPTAFYLCASSIGKQFGQPQHFGDGTRLSIL.

This rearrangement joins TRBV27 to TRBJ2-3, with a weak D call TRBD2 (6 bases). The germline V gene encodes CDR1 MNHEY and CDR2 SMNVEV (reference sequence). Trimming shortened V by 5 bases and J by 6 bases, and 18 bases separated the two germline ends. This CDR3 spans 15 amino acids. The CDR3 nucleotides are TGTGCCAGCAGTCCCCGAGGAGCCCTAGCGGATACGCAGTATTTT. Residues: CASSPRGALADTQYF.

The V call is TRBV7-2, the J call TRBJ2-1; D perhaps matches TRBD1 (5 bases). With 3 bases removed from V and 7 bases from J, the gap between germline ends came to 7 bases. The germline V gene has CDR1 SGHTA and CDR2 FQGNSA. This CDR3 contains 12 residues. The CDR3 reads CASSFYRNEQFF. Written as DNA, the CDR3 is TGTGCCAGCAGCTTCTACAGGAATGAGCAGTTCTTC.

This clonotype was counted many times. The rearrangement joins TRBV7-2 to TRBJ1-1, with D unclear. Germline assignment: CDR1 SGHTA and CDR2 FQGNSA. The CDR3 has 14 residues. Between the trimmed V and J ends, which lost 4 bases and 0 bases, there was a span of 9 bases. CDR3 sequence reads: CASSYGRLNTEAFF. In DNA form, the CDR3 reads TGTGCCAGCAGCTACGGACGGTTGAACACTGAAGCTTTCTTT.

The chain links TRBV6-5 to TRBJ1-1; possibly TRBD1 for D (6 bases). Germline V gene lookup returns CDR1 MNHEY and CDR2 SVGAGI. Trimming removed 5 bases at V and 1 base at J, with 20 bases between. CDR3 length: 17 amino acids. The CDR3: CASSPHPGQGPNTEAFF. For the CDR3, the DNA is TGTGCCAGCAGTCCCCACCCAGGGCAGGGGCCGAACACTGAAGCTTTCTTT.

This clonotype was recorded many times. The CDR3 reads CASSSTGPSRKNIQYF. CDR3 nucleotides: TGTGCCAGCAGCTCTACAGGCCCATCGAGGAAAAACATTCAGTACTTC. The V gene is TRBV7-9, the J gene TRBJ2-4, with TRBD1 as a possible D gene (5 bases). The CDR3 totals 16 residues. Trimming shortened V by 4 bases and J by 4 bases, and 17 bases separated the two germline ends. Germline CDR1 reads SEHNR; CDR2 reads FQNEAQ (reference sequence).